This T cell receptor beta chain is drawn from a study of T cells in tumors after PD-1 blockade. Study context: Patients had no prior checkpoint blockade, systemic immunosuppressants, or anti-cancer therapy within 4 weeks. Tumor samples averaged around 26,000 templates (range about 500-99,264) and 5,000 to 7,500 unique clonotypes. Either cemiplimab 350 mg every 2 weeks or pembrolizumab 200 mg every 3 weeks was given. Some patients also took daily vismodegib 150 mg during anti-PD-1 treatment.

V gave up 2 bases and J gave up 7 bases; unmatched junction bases: 3. The CDR3 runs to 14 residues. Per the germline V gene, CDR1 is SGHTA and CDR2 is FQGTGA. Sequencing was performed with immunoSEQ multiplex PCR; in TCRdb, only in-frame clones are kept and a portion is missing. The table includes approximately 11,000 clones, around 63% detected once. This chain uses TRBV7-3 with TRBJ2-1; 9 bases line up with TRBD2. The source was tumor tissue, collected after anti-PD-1 treatment. The TCR originated in a human donor with basal cell carcinoma. CDR3 DNA: TGTGCCAGCAGCTTAGCGGGGGGGCATAATGAGCAGTTCTTC. It yields the protein CASSLAGGHNEQFF.